This TCR beta chain is drawn from a study of blood T cell repertoires in COVID-19. CDR1 is MNHEY and CDR2 is SVGAGI in the germline V gene. J gave up 2 bases and V 2 bases, and 3 bases lay outside the gene matches. There are 15 residues in the CDR3. Repertoires were generated with immunoSEQ multiplex PCR, while TCRdb's copy carries only in-frame clones and drops some. The data show around 200,000 clones, with around nine tenths seen just once and about 12% held by the top ten. This receptor was obtained from a woman aged 18-29 years who had recovered from COVID-19. The genes are TRBV6-5 and TRBJ2-7, with 10 bases aligning to TRBD1. Sequenced material: peripheral blood. Here the CDR3 DNA reads TGTGCCAGCAGTTACCGGGACAGGGGAACCTACGAGCAGTACTTC. This encodes CASSYRDRGTYEQYF.